The sequence of this T cell receptor (beta chain) was determined in a study of blood T cell repertoires in COVID-19. Background on the study: Acute and convalescent COVID-19 samples came from the United States, Italy and Spain.

TCRdb's table, derived via immunoSEQ multiplex PCR, lists solely in-frame clones and lacks some. The table includes roughly 200,000 clones, 60% to 85% detected once. The clonotype comes from a woman aged 45-59 years with active or convalescent COVID-19. Sequencing used peripheral blood.

The CDR3 is CASSENRWGVDTEAFF. The CDR3 nucleotides are TGTGCCAGCAGCGAAAATCGGTGGGGCGTGGACACTGAAGCTTTCTTT. The genes are TRBV7-6 and TRBJ1-1; D is perhaps TRBD1 (5 bases). This CDR3 contains 16 residues. Trimming shortened V by 5 bases and J by 3 bases, and 19 bases separated the two germline ends. Germline CDR1 SGHVS, CDR2 FNYEAQ.